The clone carrying this T cell receptor (beta chain) was seen a handful of times. This specimen comes from a study of T cell responses to AZD1222 COVID-19 vaccine. Sequencing used immunoSEQ multiplex PCR; TCRdb keeps in-frame clones, though not all of them. This sample has 150,000 or so clones, with over 90% found just once. Germline CDR1 is LNHDA and CDR2 is SQIVND (reference sequence). This CDR3 is 15 amino acids long. V was trimmed by 5 bases and J by 2 bases, leaving 16 bases between them. The specimen comprised peripheral blood, sampled on day 0 of AZD1222 vaccination. The clonotype comes from an adult in good health. This chain joins TRBV19 and TRBJ2-7, with D hard to call. CDR3 region: CASSPTGSSTYEQYF. CDR3 in DNA: TGTGCCAGTAGTCCGACCGGCTCCTCAACCTACGAGCAGTACTTC.